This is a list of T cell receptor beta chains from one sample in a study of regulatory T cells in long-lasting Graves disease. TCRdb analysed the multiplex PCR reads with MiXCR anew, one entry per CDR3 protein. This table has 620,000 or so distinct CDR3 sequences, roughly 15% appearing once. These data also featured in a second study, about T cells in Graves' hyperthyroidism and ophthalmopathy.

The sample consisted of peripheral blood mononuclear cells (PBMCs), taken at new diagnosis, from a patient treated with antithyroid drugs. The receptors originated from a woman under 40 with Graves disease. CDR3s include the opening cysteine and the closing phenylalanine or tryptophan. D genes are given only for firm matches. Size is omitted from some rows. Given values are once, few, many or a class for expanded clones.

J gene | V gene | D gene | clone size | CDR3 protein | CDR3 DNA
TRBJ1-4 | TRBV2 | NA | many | CASTSGGLGNEKLFF | TGTGCCAGCACCTCGGGGGGATTGGGGAATGAAAAACTGTTTTTT
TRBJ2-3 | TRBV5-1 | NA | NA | CASSRRRTDTQYF | TGCGCCAGCAGTCGTCGGCGCACAGATACGCAGTATTTT
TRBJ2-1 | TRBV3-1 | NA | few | CASSQKAWTRPDNEQFF | TGTGCCAGCAGCCAGAAGGCTTGGACTCGACCTGACAATGAGCAGTTCTTC
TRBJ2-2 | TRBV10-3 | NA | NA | CAISESSGELFF | TGTGCCATCAGTGAGTCTAGCGGGGAGCTGTTTTTT
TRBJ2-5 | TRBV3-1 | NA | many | CASSQGTSGAQETQYF | TGTGCCAGCAGCCAAGGAACATCCGGGGCCCAAGAGACCCAGTACTTC
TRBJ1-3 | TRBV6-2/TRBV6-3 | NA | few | CASSPPPGSPGNTIYF | TGTGCCAGCAGCCCTCCCCCTGGCAGCCCTGGAAACACCATATATTTT
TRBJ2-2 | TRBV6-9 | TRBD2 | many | CASSYSEGLAANTGELFF | TGTGCCAGCAGTTATTCGGAGGGACTAGCGGCGAACACCGGGGAGCTGTTTTTT
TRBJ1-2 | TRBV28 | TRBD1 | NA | CASSPGDRGSGYTF | TGTGCCAGCAGCCCCGGGGACAGGGGATCTGGCTACACCTTC
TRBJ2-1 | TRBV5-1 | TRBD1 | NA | CASSPVLTGNEQFF | TGCGCCAGCAGCCCGGTACTGACAGGGAATGAGCAGTTCTTC
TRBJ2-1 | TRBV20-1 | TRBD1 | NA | CSAGRGRDEQFF | TGCAGTGCTGGCAGGGGGCGGGATGAGCAGTTCTTC
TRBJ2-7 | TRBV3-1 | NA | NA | CASSRAHGTYEQYF | TGTGCCAGCAGCCGCGCCCACGGGACCTACGAGCAGTACTTC
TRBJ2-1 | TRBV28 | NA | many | CASLTNAHEYNEQFF | TGTGCCAGTCTTACTAACGCTCATGAATACAATGAGCAGTTCTTC
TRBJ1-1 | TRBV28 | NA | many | CASSFIRNTEAFF | TGTGCCAGCAGTTTTATCAGGAACACTGAAGCTTTCTTT
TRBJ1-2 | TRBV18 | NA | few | CASSPPTEHYGYTF | TGTGCCAGCTCACCACCAACGGAACACTATGGCTACACCTTC
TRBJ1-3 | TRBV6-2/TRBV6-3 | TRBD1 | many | CASSSGQLSGNTIYF | TGTGCCAGCAGTTCGGGACAGCTCTCTGGAAACACCATATATTTT
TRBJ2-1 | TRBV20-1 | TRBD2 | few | CSARVGAGFYNEQFF | TGCAGTGCTAGAGTTGGAGCGGGATTTTACAATGAGCAGTTCTTC
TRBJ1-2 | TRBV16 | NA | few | CASSQWFRDGYTF | TGTGCCAGCAGCCAATGGTTCCGGGATGGCTACACCTTC